The 13 T cell receptor beta chains below all came from one sample that was sequenced in a study of blood T cell repertoires in COVID-19. TCRdb's copy holds only in-frame clones and misses some; the assay was immunoSEQ multiplex PCR. The table includes approximately 270,000 clones, about 90% detected once. The sequenced sample was PBMCs or T cells enriched from blood (not recorded which). Receptor source: a human donor in a cohort exposed to, infected with or recovered from COVID-19 (not recorded which). The donor label of this sample is uncertain.

The CDR3 reads CASSPGGGTDTQYF. CDR3 in DNA: TGTGCCAGCAGTCCAGGGGGCGGCACAGATACGCAGTATTTT. The chain couples TRBV13 to TRBJ2-3, with 8 bases lining up with TRBD1. Trimming removed 6 bases from V and 1 base from J; junction bases left unmatched: 3. The CDR3 spans 14 residues. The germline gives CDR1 PRHDT, CDR2 FYEKMQ (reference sequence). The complete variable domain, with remaining parts taken from reference TRBV13 and TRBJ2-3, reads AAGVIQSPRHLIKEKRETATLKCYPIPRHDTVYWYQQGPGQDPQFLISFYEKMQSDKGSIPDRFSAQQFSDYHSELNMSSLELGDSALYFCASSPGGGTDTQYFGPGTRLTVL.

The rearrangement uses TRBV5-1 and TRBJ2-3; D remains ambiguous. Germline assignment: CDR1 SGHRS and CDR2 YFSETQ. The CDR3 contains 13 residues. Trimming took 0 bases from V and 2 from J, leaving 4 bases between them. The CDR3 DNA follows: TGCGCCAGCAGCTTGGGGGCCACAGATACGCAGTATTTT. It specifies CASSLGATDTQYF.

This clone was recorded once. This chain joins TRBV14 and TRBJ1-2, with a tentative D call TRBD1 (6 bases). This CDR3 contains 14 residues. Trimming removed 4 bases from V and 8 bases from J, with 17 bases in between. Germline V gene sequence: CDR1 SGHDN, CDR2 FVKESK. Written as DNA, the CDR3 is TGTGCCAGCAGCCCTTACAGGGTTAGCTTGGGCTACACCTTC. Translated: CASSPYRVSLGYTF. The entire variable domain, with the rest obtained from reference TRBV14 and TRBJ1-2, is as follows: EAGVTQFPSHSVIEKGQTVTLRCDPISGHDNLYWYRRVMGKEIKFLLHFVKESKQDESGMPNNRFLAERTGGTYSTLKVQPAELEDSGVYFCASSPYRVSLGYTFGSGTRLTVV.

The rearrangement uses TRBV19 and TRBJ1-3; tentatively, D is TRBD1 (5 bases). V dropped 1 base and J dropped 5 bases, with 9 bases sitting between them. The germline CDR1 and CDR2 sequences are LNHDA and SQIVND (reference sequence). The CDR3 extends over 14 amino acids. The CDR3, as DNA: TGTGCCAGTAGTATAGCTGGACATCGAAACACCATATATTTT. It translates to CASSIAGHRNTIYF.

The chain is built from TRBV10-3 and TRBJ1-2, with D possibly being TRBD1 (5 bases). Trimming removed 2 bases at V and 6 bases at J, with 13 bases between. The CDR3 covers 14 residues. The V gene's germline CDR1 is ENHRY and CDR2 SYGVKD. CDR3 DNA sequence: TGTGCCATCAGTGAGGGGGGGACTTGGGATGGCTACACCTTC. It specifies CAISEGGTWDGYTF.

The V call is TRBV7-2, the J call TRBJ1-3; D unresolved. V was clipped by 1 base and J by 0 bases, with 7 bases between them. Germline assignment: CDR1 SGHTA and CDR2 FQGNSA. This CDR3 spans 15 amino acids. CDR3 bases: TGTGCCAGCAGCTTAGTCCCGAGCTCTGGAAACACCATATATTTT. Its translation: CASSLVPSSGNTIYF.

The chain employs TRBV18 and TRBJ1-2, with TRBD1 matching over 10 bases. The germline gives CDR1 KGHSH, CDR2 LQKENI. J was trimmed by 9 bases and V by 3 bases; bases with no gene match: 10. The CDR3 length is 15 residues. CDR3 sequence: CASSPGQGTLWSYTF. The DNA for the CDR3 is TGTGCCAGCTCACCGGGACAGGGGACTCTATGGAGCTACACCTTC.

The chain carries TRBV6-6 and TRBJ2-3; tentative D call: TRBD1 (6 bases). The CDR3 contains 14 residues. In germline, CDR1 is MNHNY, CDR2 SVGAGI (reference sequence). With 7 bases removed from V and 5 bases from J, the gap between germline ends came to 16 bases. The CDR3 reads CASKDWGQGDTQYF. The CDR3 nucleotides read TGTGCCAGCAAGGACTGGGGGCAAGGAGATACGCAGTATTTT.

This clone was counted only a few times. The chain joins TRBV5-5 to TRBJ1-6; perhaps TRBD1 as D (6 bases). Germline CDR1 is SGHKS and CDR2 is YYEKEE (reference sequence). V lost 4 bases and J 11 bases, leaving 19 bases between the germline ends. The CDR3 loop spans 15 amino acids. The DNA for the CDR3 is TGTGCCAGCAGCGTACAGGGAGGGGATCTGGCACCCCTCCACTTT. Translating gives CASSVQGGDLAPLHF.

V and J are TRBV7-2 and TRBJ2-1, with 12 bases aligning to TRBD2. CDR3 length: 15 residues. Germline CDR1 reads SGHTA; CDR2 reads FQGNSA. V lost 2 bases to trimming and J lost 10 bases; unmatched junction nucleotides: 6. The CDR3 bases are TGTGCCAGCAGCTTAAGCCTAGCGGGGGGGCAGGAGCAGTTCTTC. Amino acids: CASSLSLAGGQEQFF.

The V gene is TRBV9, the J gene TRBJ2-7; 10 bases map to TRBD2. The CDR3 runs 15 residues. Germline CDR1 and CDR2: SGDLS and YYNGEE. The J segment lost 3 bases and the V segment lost 2 bases, leaving 5 bases of the junction unmatched. The chain's CDR3 is CASSVSGTSVYEQYF. CDR3 nucleotides: TGTGCCAGCAGCGTTTCCGGGACTAGCGTCTACGAGCAGTACTTC.

The table lists this clone with a count of one. J is TRBJ1-4 and V is TRBV20-1, with 8 bases lining up with TRBD1. This CDR3 has 11 residues. V shed 7 bases and J 12 bases; nucleotides not matched to a gene: 7. The V gene's germline CDR1 is DFQATT and CDR2 SNEGSKA (reference sequence). CDR3 amino acids: CSGMKTGELFF. In DNA form, the CDR3 reads TGCAGTGGCATGAAGACAGGGGAACTGTTTTTT.

The J gene is TRBJ1-4, the V gene TRBV23-1; TRBD1 matches 8 bases. TRBV23-1 is marked as an open reading frame, function uncertain. Unmatched junction bases numbered 7, after V lost 0 bases and J lost 1 base. This CDR3 region has 18 residues. The CDR3 bases are TGCGCCAGCAGTCAATCGGGCAGGGGGCTTCAAACTAATGAAAAACTGTTTTTT. Protein product: CASSQSGRGLQTNEKLFF.